Following are 5 T cell receptor beta chains from one sample sequenced in a study of blood T cell repertoires in COVID-19. Method: immunoSEQ multiplex PCR; TCRdb's copy keeps in-frame clones and lacks some. The sample has fewer than 450,000 clones, 88% seen once. Sequences were obtained from PBMCs or T cells enriched from blood (not recorded which). The receptor source for this set is a woman aged 18-29 years who had recovered from COVID-19.

The V and J genes are TRBV19 and TRBJ2-7; D perhaps matches TRBD1 (5 bases). Germline CDR1 LNHDA, CDR2 SQIVND (reference sequence). The CDR3 length is 14 residues. Trimming cost V 1 base and J 0 bases, with 7 bases left between them. CDR3 in amino acids: CASSIAGHSYEQYF. CDR3 nucleotide sequence: TGTGCCAGTAGTATAGCCGGACACTCCTACGAGCAGTACTTC. Full variable domain (remainder filled in from reference TRBV19 and TRBJ2-7): DGGITQSPKYLFRKEGQNVTLSCEQNLNHDAMYWYRQDPGQGLRLIYYSQIVNDFQKGDIAEGYSVSREKKESFPLTVTSAQKNPTAFYLCASSIAGHSYEQYFGPGTRLTVT.

The chain recombines TRBV4-3 with TRBJ1-4, with 10 bases identical to TRBD1. The CDR3 extends over 16 amino acids. Germline V gene sequence: CDR1 LGHNA, CDR2 YSLEER. The V gene end was trimmed by 3 bases and the J gene end by 8 bases; junction bases not matched to a gene: 9. CDR3 in DNA: TGCGCCAGCAGCCATTCGACAGGGGGCAGGCGAGAAAAACTGTTTTTT. Its protein is CASSHSTGGRREKLFF.

This chain links TRBV2 with TRBJ1-2; 7 bases agree with TRBD1. V shed 5 bases and J 6 bases; nucleotides not matched to a gene: 3. The CDR3 loop spans 12 amino acids. Germline values: CDR1 SNHLY, CDR2 FYNNEI. The CDR3 bases are TGTGCCAGCAGTACAGGGGTGGATGGCTACACCTTC. Translation gives CASSTGVDGYTF.

The rearrangement joins TRBV9 to TRBJ2-5, with a tentative D call TRBD1 (6 bases). Germline lookup yields CDR1 SGDLS and CDR2 YYNGEE. CDR3 length: 16 amino acids. Trimming took off 3 bases at V and 5 bases at J, with 20 bases between the two ends. The CDR3 nucleotides are TGTGCCAGCAGCGCACAGGGATCGGGCAACGAGGAGACCCAGTACTTC. It translates to CASSAQGSGNEETQYF. Combining the CDR3 with reference TRBV9 and TRBJ2-5 gives the whole variable domain DSGVTQTPKHLITATGQRVTLRCSPRSGDLSVYWYQQSLDQGLQFLIQYYNGEERAKGNILERFSAQQFPDLHSELNLSSLELGDSALYFCASSAQGSGNEETQYFGPGTRLLVL.

The chain joins TRBV7-2 to TRBJ2-3; a weak D match, TRBD2 (7 bases). Germline assignment: CDR1 SGHTA and CDR2 FQGNSA. V shed 6 bases and J shed 0 bases, with 16 bases lying between them. CDR3 length: 16 amino acids. CDR3 bases: TGTGCCAGCAGTTTCACGGGGGGCCCTAGCACAGATACGCAGTATTTT. This encodes CASSFTGGPSTDTQYF.